The 28 T cell receptor beta chains given below trace back to one sample, sequenced in a study of T cell clonality in common variable immunodeficiency. TCRdb's table, derived via immunoSEQ multiplex PCR, lists solely in-frame clones and lacks some. This repertoire holds approximately 44,000 clones, and none appear only once. Sequencing was done on a sample of peripheral blood mononuclear cells. These receptors were taken from a person aged 18 to 70 in good health.

This clone occurred many times. The observed sequence ends 3 residues before the CDR3 terminus, with the missing tail filled in from the germline J gene. The chain is built from TRBV30 and TRBJ2-4; tentative D call: TRBD1 (5 bases). The CDR3 has 12 amino acids. Germline V gene data show CDR1 as GTSNPN and CDR2 as SVGIG (reference sequence). The covered CDR3 bases are TGTGCCTGGAGACCATTCCAGGGTATT. Protein product: CAWRPFQGI. The entire CDR3 protein reads CAWRPFQGIQYF.

This clone was recorded at least ten times. The read terminates 3 residues ahead of where the CDR3 ends, so the germline J gene completes it. V gene TRBV28 combines with J gene TRBJ2-7; D gene uncertain. The CDR3 is 11 residues long. Germline V gene data show CDR1 as MDHEN and CDR2 as SYDVKM. The germline V and J ends were trimmed by 3 bases and 2 bases, with 2 bases remaining between them. CDR3 region: CASSFTYEQYF. Incomplete CDR3 DNA: TGTGCCAGCAGTTTTACCTACGAG.

Notes on this clone: The read is 3 residues too short to cover the CDR3 end, so that end is filled in from the germline J gene. The chain is built from TRBV20-1 and TRBJ1-1; D possibly corresponds to TRBD1 (6 bases). Trimming took 0 bases from V and 3 from J, leaving 14 bases between them. The CDR3 is 15 amino acids. Germline CDR1 DFQATT, CDR2 SNEGSKA (reference sequence). CDR3 sequence: CSARDSGESDTEAFF. The part of the CDR3 DNA that was read is TGCAGTGCTAGAGATTCAGGGGAGTCGGACACTGAA.

This clone was detected many times. The read stops 3 residues short of the end of the CDR3; the missing end is completed from the germline J gene. The sample contains more than one DNA sequence encoding this CDR3. This chain uses TRBV5-1 with TRBJ2-7, with TRBD1 identical over 11 bases. The germline gives CDR1 SGHRS, CDR2 YFSETQ. V lost 7 bases, J lost 3 bases, and 6 bases stayed unmatched. The CDR3 covers 14 residues. Partial CDR3 DNA: TGCGCCAGCCGACCCGGGACAGGGGGCTACGAG. Translated: CASRPGTGGYE. The entire CDR3 protein reads CASRPGTGGYEQYF.

There are many counts of this clone. Read sequence stops 3 residues before the CDR3 end, and the germline J gene provides the missing end. This chain links TRBV10-1 with TRBJ1-2, with TRBD1 as a possible D gene (6 bases). The germline V gene has CDR1 WNHNN and CDR2 SYGVQD (reference sequence). V was clipped by 0 bases and J by 1 base, with 15 bases between them. There are 17 residues in the CDR3. CDR3 sequence reads: CASSESFLQGFNYGYTF. Incomplete CDR3 DNA: TGCGCCAGCAGTGAGTCGTTCCTACAGGGCTTTAACTATGGC.

This clone has a count of ten or more. The read terminates 3 residues ahead of where the CDR3 ends, so the germline J gene completes it. The V call is TRBV4-1, the J call TRBJ1-2, with 8 nucleotides matching TRBD1. Trimming removed 1 base from V and 7 bases from J; junction bases left unmatched: 11. The CDR3 sequence is 16 residues long. CDR1 MGHRA and CDR2 YSYEKL come from the germline V gene. This CDR3 reads CASSQARLGTGVGYTF. CDR3 bases read: TGCGCCAGCAGCCAAGCGCGGCTCGGGACAGGAGTTGGC.

This clone was observed at least ten times. The read ends 3 residues shy of where the CDR3 ends; the end is completed using the germline J gene. The chain has TRBV2 and TRBJ2-2; D not resolved. CDR1 and CDR2 from the germline V gene are SNHLY and FYNNEI. Trimming removed 7 bases from V and 6 bases from J, with 12 bases in between. The CDR3 spans 13 residues. CDR3 sequence reads: CASTDLGSGELFF. The sequenced part of the CDR3 DNA is TGTGCCAGCACCGATCTAGGTTCCGGGGAG. The whole variable domain, filled in from reference TRBV2 and TRBJ2-2, reads EPEVTQTPSHQVTQMGQEVILRCVPISNHLYFYWYRQILGQKVEFLVSFYNNEISEKSEIFDDQFSVERPDGSNFTLKIRSTKLEDSAMYFCASTDLGSGELFFGEGSRLTVL.

At least ten counts were recorded for this clone. The CDR3 end is not reached by the read, which stops 3 residues before it; the germline J gene fills it in. This chain links TRBV2 with TRBJ1-5; 11 positions agree with TRBD1. Trimming cost V 7 bases and J 7 bases; bases outside gene matches: 3. The CDR3 consists of 13 residues. The germline CDR1 and CDR2 sequences are SNHLY and FYNNEI. This CDR3 is CASTGTGGQPQHF. CDR3 DNA, as far as it was read: TGTGCCAGCACGGGGACAGGGGGGCAGCCC.

This clone was detected many times. The observed sequence ends 3 residues before the CDR3 terminus, with the missing tail filled in from the germline J gene. V usage is TRBV2 and J usage is TRBJ2-5, with D possibly matching TRBD1 (5 bases). Germline V lookup: CDR1 SNHLY, CDR2 FYNNEI. The CDR3 covers 14 residues. V was pared by 7 bases and J by 5 bases, with 17 bases between. The CDR3 bases that were read are TGTGCCAGCACCCCACCAGGGTCCCGGGAGACC. This encodes CASTPPGSRET. The whole CDR3 protein is CASTPPGSRETQYF.

This clone was counted at least ten times. The read terminates 3 residues before the CDR3 end, so the remaining end is supplied by the germline J gene. The chain uses TRBV20-1 and TRBJ2-1; TRBD2 aligns across 9 bases. Germline CDR1 is DFQATT and CDR2 is SNEGSKA (reference sequence). Unmatched junction bases numbered 8, after V lost 1 base and J lost 4 bases. CDR3 length: 16 residues. The CDR3 here is CSARAVLAGQYNEQFF. The part of the CDR3 DNA that was read is TGCAGTGCTAGAGCCGTACTAGCGGGCCAATACAATGAG.

This clone has a count of ten or more. The read stops 3 residues short of the end of the CDR3; the missing end is completed from the germline J gene. The rearrangement links TRBV5-1 to TRBJ2-5, with 10 nucleotides matching TRBD2. Germline assignment: CDR1 SGHRS and CDR2 YFSETQ. The CDR3 is 14 residues long. The junction had 1 base not matched to a gene; V was cut back by 2 bases and J by 3 bases. The CDR3 region is CASSFTSGKETQYF. Incomplete CDR3 DNA: TGCGCCAGCAGCTTCACTAGCGGGAAAGAGACC.

The part of the CDR3 DNA that was read is TGTGCCAGTAGCGACAATTACAATCAGCCG. Its protein is CASSDNYNQP. Given in full, the CDR3 is CASSDNYNQPQYF. V is TRBV19 and J is TRBJ2-3; unclear D gene. The read ends 3 residues shy of where the CDR3 ends; the end is completed using the germline J gene. The V gene's germline CDR1 is LNHDA and CDR2 SQIVND (reference sequence). This CDR3 is 13 amino acids long.

This clone was counted at least ten times. The read falls 3 residues short of the CDR3 end, and the missing part is taken from the germline J gene. This chain links TRBV19 with TRBJ2-7, with a tentative D call TRBD2 (7 bases). The CDR3 covers 15 residues. V lost 3 bases, J lost 1 base, and 13 bases lay in between. CDR1 and CDR2 from the germline V gene are LNHDA and SQIVND (reference sequence). The sequenced CDR3 bases are TGTGCCAGTAGTATTTCAGGGGAGGGGTCCTACGAG. This encodes CASSISGEGSYE. The entire CDR3 protein reads CASSISGEGSYEQYF. Based on the CDR3 plus reference TRBV19 and TRBJ2-7, the full variable domain is DGGITQSPKYLFRKEGQNVTLSCEQNLNHDAMYWYRQDPGQGLRLIYYSQIVNDFQKGDIAEGYSVSREKKESFPLTVTSAQKNPTAFYLCASSISGEGSYEQYFGPGTRLTVT.

This clone was counted many times. The CDR3 is cut off 3 residues early in the read; its end comes from the germline J gene. This chain uses TRBV5-5 with TRBJ2-7; D is possibly TRBD2 (5 bases). Germline loops: CDR1 SGHKS, CDR2 YYEKEE (reference sequence). Trimming took off 6 bases at V and 0 bases at J, with 16 bases between the two ends. CDR3 length equals 15 residues. The covered CDR3 bases are TGTGCCAGCACCTTAACCGGGGTGAGCTCCTACGAG. As protein: CASTLTGVSSYE. The CDR3 in full is CASTLTGVSSYEQYF. Complete variable domain (other parts from reference TRBV5-5 and TRBJ2-7): DAGVTQSPTHLIKTRGQQVTLRCSPISGHKSVSWYQQVLGQGPQFIFQYYEKEERGRGNFPDRFSARQFPNYSSELNVNALLLGDSALYLCASTLTGVSSYEQYFGPGTRLTVT.

This clone has at least ten counts. Read data end 3 residues before the CDR3 end; the end is taken from the germline J gene. The chain joins TRBV19 to TRBJ1-2; 8 positions agree with TRBD1. The germline V gene encodes CDR1 LNHDA and CDR2 SQIVND (reference sequence). The CDR3 is made up of 15 amino acids. The DNA read from the CDR3 is TGTGCCAGTAGTACGACAGACAGGGGTTTGATAGGC. Translated, it gives CASSTTDRGLIG. The full-length CDR3 reads as CASSTTDRGLIGYTF. Full variable domain (outside the CDR3, taken from reference TRBV19 and TRBJ1-2): DGGITQSPKYLFRKEGQNVTLSCEQNLNHDAMYWYRQDPGQGLRLIYYSQIVNDFQKGDIAEGYSVSREKKESFPLTVTSAQKNPTAFYLCASSTTDRGLIGYTFGSGTRLTVV.

This clone was counted many times. Read sequence stops 3 residues before the CDR3 end, and the germline J gene provides the missing end. The chain has TRBV4-1 and TRBJ2-7; 8 bases map to TRBD2. Germline V gene sequence: CDR1 MGHRA, CDR2 YSYEKL. The CDR3 sequence is 15 residues long. V trimming: 4 bases; J trimming: 3 bases; junction bases outside the gene matches: 8. The CDR3 protein is CASSLVAGSGYEQYF. The CDR3 bases that were read are TGCGCCAGCAGCCTCGTAGCGGGGTCGGGCTACGAG.

This clone was picked up many times. The CDR3 protein is CASSPPGAPGFGYTF. The covered CDR3 bases are TGTGCCAGCTCACCCCCAGGGGCGCCGGGCTTTGGC. The V call is TRBV18, the J call TRBJ1-2, with D perhaps TRBD1 (6 bases). The sequence runs out 3 residues before the end of the CDR3; the remainder is reconstructed from the germline J gene. Germline V gene sequence: CDR1 KGHSH, CDR2 LQKENI. This CDR3 contains 15 residues. V lost 3 bases and J lost 7, with 18 bases in between.

There are many counts of this clone. The read finishes 3 residues shy of the CDR3 end, and the germline J gene is used to complete it. The chain has TRBV5-1 and TRBJ2-6; D not certain. From germline, CDR1 is SGHRS and CDR2 YFSETQ. With 0 bases removed from V and 0 bases from J, the gap between germline ends came to 10 bases. This CDR3 is 17 amino acids long. The CDR3 is CASSLGAGISGANVLTF. The part of the CDR3 DNA that was read is TGCGCCAGCAGCTTGGGGGCAGGTATCTCTGGGGCCAACGTC.

This clone was counted ten times or more. The read halts 3 residues ahead of the CDR3 end, with the missing end drawn from the germline J gene. The chain is built from TRBV12-3 or TRBV12-4 and TRBJ2-7, with 11 bases identical to TRBD2. Trimming at V came to 6 bases and at J to 3 bases, leaving 7 bases not matched to a gene. The CDR3 consists of 15 residues. The CDR3 loop is CASRSGTSGFYEQYF. The covered CDR3 bases are TGTGCCAGCAGGTCCGGGACTAGCGGCTTCTACGAG.

This clone was counted many times. From the germline J gene comes the end of the CDR3, since the read stops 3 residues before it. The chain combines TRBV12-5 with TRBJ1-1, with 7 bases lining up with TRBD1. Germline CDR1 LGHNT, CDR2 FRNRAP. The CDR3 is 14 residues long. V lost 6 bases, J lost 0 bases, and 4 bases stayed unmatched. The CDR3 here is CASGRGGLNTEAFF. CDR3 DNA (partial): TGTGCTAGTGGAAGAGGGGGCCTGAACACTGAA.

This clone was counted at least ten times. Read sequence stops 3 residues before the CDR3 end, and the germline J gene provides the missing end. This chain links TRBV29-1 with TRBJ2-2; D possibly corresponds to TRBD1 (6 bases). Germline V gene lookup returns CDR1 SQVTM and CDR2 ANQGSEA. V was cut by 6 bases and J by 4 bases, with 15 bases left in between. CDR3 size: 14 residues. The CDR3 DNA, read in part, is TGCAGCGTCCTCCGACAGGACCCCACCGGGGAG. This sequence encodes CSVLRQDPTGE. The entire CDR3 reads CSVLRQDPTGELFF.

The sample holds many counts of this clone. Read coverage stops 3 residues before the CDR3 terminus; the germline J gene supplies the remainder. The J gene is TRBJ2-3, the V gene TRBV6-1, with D uncertain. V shed 1 base and J shed 2 bases, with 10 bases lying between them. Germline V gene sequence: CDR1 MNHNS, CDR2 SASEGT. The CDR3 extends over 15 amino acids. The CDR3 DNA, read in part, is TGTGCCAGCAGTGAAGGGGCATCAACCACAGATACG. Protein sequence: CASSEGASTTDT. The whole CDR3 is CASSEGASTTDTQYF.

The table lists this clone with many counts. The read halts 3 residues ahead of the CDR3 end, with the missing end drawn from the germline J gene. The gene calls are TRBV19 and TRBJ2-7, with 8 positions matching TRBD1. The CDR3 loop spans 14 amino acids. V was clipped by 5 bases and J by 3 bases; unmatched bases: 6. Germline-derived CDR1 and CDR2 are LNHDA and SQIVND (reference sequence). CDR3 region: CASSSGTGDYEQYF. The sequenced part of the CDR3 DNA is TGTGCCAGTAGTTCAGGGACAGGTGACTACGAG.

This clone was observed at least ten times. The missing CDR3 end, 3 residues past where the read stops, is filled in from the germline J gene. The rearrangement links TRBV15 to TRBJ1-3; a weak D match, TRBD1 (6 bases). CDR3 length equals 20 residues. Trimming cost V 2 bases and J 0 bases, with 23 bases left between them. Germline assignment: CDR1 LNHNV and CDR2 YYDKDF (reference sequence). Partial CDR3 DNA: TGTGCCACCAGCAGATGGGCCGGGACACTCTCTACCTCCTCTGGAAACACC. Encoded protein: CATSRWAGTLSTSSGNT. The full-length CDR3 reads as CATSRWAGTLSTSSGNTIYF. The variable domain in full, completed from reference TRBV15 and TRBJ1-3, reads DAMVIQNPRYQVTQFGKPVTLSCSQTLNHNVMYWYQQKSSQAPKLLFHYYDKDFNNEADTPDNFQSRRPNTSFCFLDIRSPGLGDTAMYLCATSRWAGTLSTSSGNTIYFGEGSWLTVV.

This clone has ten or more counts. The CDR3 end lies 3 residues beyond the end of the read and is filled in from the germline J gene. V usage is TRBV18 and J usage is TRBJ2-5; 7 nucleotides line up with TRBD1. This CDR3 has 14 residues. The ends lost 6 bases at V and 5 bases at J; junction bases unmatched: 9. CDR1 is KGHSH and CDR2 is LQKENI in the germline V gene. The covered CDR3 bases are TGTGCCAGCTCGCACACAGGGGCATGGGAGACC. This sequence encodes CASSHTGAWET. The CDR3 in full is CASSHTGAWETQYF.

This clone was detected ten times or more. Read data end 3 residues before the CDR3 end; the end is taken from the germline J gene. This chain joins TRBV12-5 and TRBJ2-1, with 9 bases identical to TRBD2. V lost 1 base and J lost 8; bases outside the gene matches: 0. The V gene's germline CDR1 is LGHNT and CDR2 FRNRAP. This CDR3 region has 13 residues. The CDR3 is CASGLGLADEQFF. The sequenced CDR3 bases are TGTGCTAGTGGTTTGGGACTAGCGGATGAG.

This clone was recorded many times. The read terminates 3 residues ahead of where the CDR3 ends, so the germline J gene completes it. The chain uses TRBV30 and TRBJ1-2; D gene unclear. Trimming took 3 bases from V and 4 from J, leaving 15 bases between them. The CDR3 has 14 amino acids. The germline CDR1 and CDR2 sequences are GTSNPN and SVGIG (reference sequence). The part of the CDR3 DNA that was read is TGTGCCTGGAGGGGCAGAGCAGTAAGCTATGGC. This gives the protein CAWRGRAVSYG. The entire CDR3 is CAWRGRAVSYGYTF.

This clone counts as medium-sized. The read ends 3 residues early relative to the CDR3; the germline J gene fills the gap. The chain couples TRBV6-1 to TRBJ2-3, with TRBD2 matching 12 bases. In germline, CDR1 is MNHNS, CDR2 SASEGT. V gave up 2 bases and J gave up 4 bases; unmatched junction bases: 1. The CDR3 runs to 15 residues. The CDR3 DNA, read in part, is TGTGCCAGCAGTGAACTAGCGGGAGGGCCAGATACG. It codes for CASSELAGGPDT. The whole CDR3 protein reads CASSELAGGPDTQYF.